These T cell receptor beta chains were read from a single sample in a study of radiotherapy plus CTLA-4 blockade in lung cancer. Clones were sequenced by immunoSEQ multiplex PCR, and TCRdb holds only the in-frame ones, with some missing. The data show approximately 50,000 clones, approximately 86% seen once. The sample in question was peripheral blood, obtained from a patient treated with radiotherapy plus ipilimumab. The receptors stem from a human donor with non-small cell lung cancer that progressed on radiotherapy plus ipilimumab. Some clones in this sample may be carry-over from other donors' samples. Each CDR3 is given with its conserved first and last residue. The D gene is left open where the match is weak. Size is omitted from some rows. Given values are once, few, many or a class for expanded clones.

V	D	size	J	CDR3	DNA
TRBV5-1	TRBD1	NA	TRBJ1-1	CASSGTAPEAFF	TGCGCCAGCAGCGGGACAGCCCCTGAAGCTTTCTTT
TRBV6-1	TRBD1	NA	TRBJ2-7	CASSEGQGATYEQYF	TGTGCCAGCAGTGAAGGACAGGGGGCCACCTACGAGCAGTACTTC
TRBV2	NA	few	TRBJ1-2	CASRGSEKGNYGYTF	TGTGCCAGTCGCGGGTCAGAGAAGGGAAACTATGGCTACACCTTC
TRBV7-2	NA	NA	TRBJ2-3	CASSLVPGVIADTQYF	TGTGCCAGCAGCTTAGTTCCGGGAGTCATCGCAGATACGCAGTATTTT
TRBV7-3	NA	NA	TRBJ1-1	CASSLTVVEGILNTEAFF	TGTGCCAGCAGCTTAACGGTGGTAGAGGGAATACTTAACACTGAAGCTTTCTTT
TRBV5-1	NA	NA	TRBJ1-2	CASSLGQVNYGYTF	TGCGCCAGCAGCTTGGGACAGGTTAACTATGGCTACACCTTC
TRBV7-2	TRBD2	NA	TRBJ2-7	CASSPGLAGVYEQYF	TGTGCCAGCAGCCCAGGACTAGCGGGAGTATACGAGCAGTACTTC
TRBV2	NA	NA	TRBJ1-2	CASSEGRGYGYTF	TGTGCCAGCAGTGAAGGACGCGGCTATGGCTACACCTTC
TRBV6-6	NA	NA	TRBJ2-7	CASSVPGEQYF	TGTGCCAGCTCCGTCCCCGGGGAGCAGTACTTC
TRBV27	TRBD2	NA	TRBJ2-1	CASNGGSSGRGLEQFF	TGTGCCAGCAACGGGGGGTCTAGCGGGAGGGGGCTTGAGCAGTTCTTC
TRBV4-2	TRBD2	NA	TRBJ2-1	CASSRVGLAGGQNEQFF	TGTGCCAGCAGCCGGGTGGGACTAGCGGGGGGGCAGAATGAGCAGTTCTTC
TRBV6-1	TRBD1	few	TRBJ2-5	CASSEPGQIIQYF	TGTGCCAGCAGTGAACCGGGACAGATCATCCAGTACTTC
TRBV29-1	NA	NA	TRBJ1-2	CSVEDPRVNYGYTF	TGCAGCGTTGAAGATCCCAGGGTCAACTATGGCTACACCTTC
TRBV13	NA	NA	TRBJ1-4	CASSLMGAGEKLFF	TGTGCCAGCAGCTTAATGGGGGCAGGAGAAAAACTGTTTTTT
TRBV5-1	TRBD2	NA	TRBJ2-1	CASSLEGTSGAAYNEQFF	TGCGCCAGCAGCTTGGAAGGGACTAGCGGGGCCGCCTACAATGAGCAGTTCTTC
TRBV9	TRBD2	once	TRBJ2-1	CASSEGTSGRAPIRTYNEQFF	TGTGCCAGCAGCGAGGGGACTAGCGGGAGGGCCCCCATACGTACATACAATGAGCAGTTCTTC
TRBV4-1	NA	NA	TRBJ2-7	CASSARLSSSYEQYF	TGCGCCAGCAGTGCCAGACTCTCAAGCTCCTACGAGCAGTACTTC
TRBV5-4	TRBD1	NA	TRBJ1-2	CASSSTGGSGYTF	TGTGCCAGCAGCTCCACAGGGGGAAGTGGCTACACCTTC
TRBV5-1	TRBD1	NA	TRBJ2-7	CASSPRDRVHEQYF	TGCGCCAGCAGCCCCCGGGACAGGGTCCACGAGCAGTACTTC
TRBV28	NA	NA	TRBJ1-5	CASRSVRQEYYSNQPQHF	TGTGCCAGCAGGTCGGTGAGACAGGAGTATTATAGCAATCAGCCCCAGCATTTT
TRBV5-6	NA	few	TRBJ2-7	CASSLGRNEQYF	TGTGCCAGCAGCTTGGGGAGAAACGAGCAGTACTTC
TRBV4-2	NA	once	TRBJ1-5	CASSPWTENSNQPQHF	TGTGCCAGCAGCCCCTGGACAGAGAATAGCAATCAGCCCCAGCATTTT
TRBV7-3	TRBD2	NA	TRBJ2-3	CASSLIVGGVAGADTQYF	TGTGCCAGCAGCTTAATCGTTGGTGGGGTAGCGGGGGCGGATACGCAGTATTTT
TRBV27	NA	NA	TRBJ1-1	CASSPGQRTEAFF	TGTGCCAGCAGTCCCGGACAGCGCACTGAAGCTTTCTTT
TRBV7-9	NA	NA	TRBJ2-3	CASSFRTDTQYF	TGTGCCAGCAGCTTTAGAACAGATACGCAGTATTTT
TRBV2	NA	medium-sized	TRBJ2-6	CASSTTAGANVLTF	TGTGCCAGCAGTACCACGGCTGGGGCCAACGTCCTGACTTTC
TRBV19	NA	NA	TRBJ2-5	CASRNFQETQYF	TGTGCCAGTAGGAACTTCCAAGAGACCCAGTACTTC
TRBV4-1	NA	NA	TRBJ2-1	CASSPGGSSGFYNEQFF	TGCGCCAGCAGCCCAGGTGGGAGTAGCGGATTTTACAATGAGCAGTTCTTC
TRBV11-2	TRBD1	NA	TRBJ2-1	CASSPRQGATNEQFF	TGTGCCAGCAGCCCCCGACAGGGGGCGACCAATGAGCAGTTCTTC
TRBV9	NA	NA	TRBJ1-5	CASSAGGGDQPQHF	TGTGCCAGCAGCGCCGGAGGGGGGGATCAGCCCCAGCATTTT
TRBV7-2	TRBD1	NA	TRBJ2-2	CASSAGGGAGELFF	TGTGCCAGCAGCGCAGGGGGCGGGGCCGGGGAGCTGTTTTTT
TRBV5-1	NA	NA	TRBJ2-1	CASSFLRRDLGDEQFF	TGCGCCAGCAGCTTTCTACGGCGGGACCTCGGGGATGAGCAGTTCTTC
TRBV5-6	TRBD2	NA	TRBJ2-7	CASSGSGRAFYEQYF	TGTGCCAGCAGCGGTAGCGGGAGGGCTTTCTACGAGCAGTACTTC
TRBV19	NA	NA	TRBJ2-1	CASSIGKWGPLNEQFF	TGTGCCAGTAGTATAGGGAAATGGGGCCCGCTCAATGAGCAGTTCTTC
TRBV28	TRBD1	once	TRBJ1-4	CASSQTGTGWTNEKLFF	TGTGCCAGCAGTCAAACAGGGACAGGGTGGACTAATGAAAAACTGTTTTTT
TRBV14	TRBD2	NA	TRBJ2-1	CASSPTGGGASGNEQFF	TGTGCCAGCAGCCCAACAGGCGGGGGGGCCTCCGGCAATGAGCAGTTCTTC
TRBV10-3	TRBD1	NA	TRBJ2-7	CAISEGQGVSYEQYF	TGTGCCATCAGTGAGGGGCAGGGGGTATCCTACGAGCAGTACTTC
TRBV11-3	NA	NA	TRBJ2-7	CASSAGGHEQYF	TGTGCCAGCAGCGCAGGGGGGCACGAGCAGTACTTC
TRBV18	NA	NA	TRBJ2-3	CASSPPNRAQDTQYF	TGTGCCAGCTCACCACCTAACAGGGCCCAAGATACGCAGTATTTT
TRBV7-2	NA	NA	TRBJ1-5	CASSAHPRQDSNQPQHF	TGTGCCAGCAGCGCGCATCCGAGACAGGATAGCAATCAGCCCCAGCATTTT
TRBV18	NA	NA	TRBJ2-3	CASSEADTQYF	TGTGCCAGCTCGGAGGCAGATACGCAGTATTTT